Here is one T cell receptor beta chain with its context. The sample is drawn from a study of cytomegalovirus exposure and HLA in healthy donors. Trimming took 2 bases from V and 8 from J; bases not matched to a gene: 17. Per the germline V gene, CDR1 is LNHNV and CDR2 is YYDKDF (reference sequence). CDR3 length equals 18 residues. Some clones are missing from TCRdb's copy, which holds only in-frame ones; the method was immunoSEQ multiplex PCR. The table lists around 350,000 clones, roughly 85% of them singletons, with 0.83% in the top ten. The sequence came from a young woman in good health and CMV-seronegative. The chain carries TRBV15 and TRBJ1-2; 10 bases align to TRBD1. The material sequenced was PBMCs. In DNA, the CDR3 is TGTGCCACCAGCAGACCTCGTGGGGACAGGGGATCTCGGGAAGGCTACACCTTC. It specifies CATSRPRGDRGSREGYTF.